This T cell receptor beta chain is from a study of OX40 agonist ivuxolimab in advanced cancers. Study-level background: Three partial responders included one hepatocellular carcinoma patient and two cutaneous melanoma patients.

The data were produced by immunoSEQ multiplex PCR, yet TCRdb's version contains in-frame clones alone and is incomplete. Of 52,000 or so clones in the sample, more than 70% are singletons; the top ten hold around 1.5%. The investigators sampled blood at baseline, at cycle 4 day 1, and at cycle 7 day 1. Material: CD4+ or CD8+ T cells sorted from blood, obtained in a trial of the OX40 agonist ivuxolimab. This sequence originates from an adult with an advanced solid tumor such as melanoma, head and neck, liver or kidney cancer.

CDR3 residues: CASSESGNEQFF. Here the CDR3 DNA reads TGTGCCAGCAGCGAAAGCGGGAATGAGCAGTTCTTC. This sequence joins TRBV7-3 and TRBJ2-1, with D possibly TRBD2 on 6 matching bases. The CDR3 extends over 12 amino acids. Trimming took off 5 bases at V and 7 bases at J, with 9 bases between the two ends. Looked up from germline, CDR1 is SGHTA and CDR2 is FQGTGA.